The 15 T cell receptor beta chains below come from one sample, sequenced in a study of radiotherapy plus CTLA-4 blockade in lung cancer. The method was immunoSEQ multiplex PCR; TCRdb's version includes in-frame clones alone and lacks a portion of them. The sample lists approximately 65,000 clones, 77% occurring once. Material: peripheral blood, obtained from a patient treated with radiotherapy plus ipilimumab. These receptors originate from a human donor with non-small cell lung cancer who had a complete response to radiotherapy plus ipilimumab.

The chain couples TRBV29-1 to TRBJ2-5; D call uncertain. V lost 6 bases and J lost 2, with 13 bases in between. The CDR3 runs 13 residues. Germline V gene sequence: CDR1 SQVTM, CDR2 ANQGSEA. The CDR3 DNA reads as TGCAGCGTCGGCGCCGACATACAAGAGACCCAGTACTTC. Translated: CSVGADIQETQYF. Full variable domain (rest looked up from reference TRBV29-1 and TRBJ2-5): SAVISQKPSRDICQRGTSLTIQCQVDSQVTMMFWYRQQPGQSLTLIATANQGSEATYESGFVIDKFPISRPNLTFSTLTVSNMSPEDSSIYLCSVGADIQETQYFGPGTRLLVL.

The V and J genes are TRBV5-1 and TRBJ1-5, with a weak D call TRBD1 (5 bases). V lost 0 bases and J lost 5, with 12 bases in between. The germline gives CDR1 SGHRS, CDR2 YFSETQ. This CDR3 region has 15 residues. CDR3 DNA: TGCGCCAGCAGCTTGGCCGGCAGGGCGGATCAGCCCCAGCATTTT. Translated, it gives CASSLAGRADQPQHF.

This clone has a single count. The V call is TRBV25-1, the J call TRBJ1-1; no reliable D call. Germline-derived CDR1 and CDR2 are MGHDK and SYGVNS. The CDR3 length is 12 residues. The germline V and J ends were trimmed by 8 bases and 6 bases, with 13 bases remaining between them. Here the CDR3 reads CASEVRGAEAFF. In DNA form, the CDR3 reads TGTGCCAGCGAGGTTCGAGGTGCTGAAGCTTTCTTT.

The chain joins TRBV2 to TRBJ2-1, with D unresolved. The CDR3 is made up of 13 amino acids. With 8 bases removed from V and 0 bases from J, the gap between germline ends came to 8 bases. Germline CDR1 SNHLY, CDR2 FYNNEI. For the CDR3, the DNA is TGTGCCAGCGCGCTAAGCTCCTACAATGAGCAGTTCTTC. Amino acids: CASALSSYNEQFF. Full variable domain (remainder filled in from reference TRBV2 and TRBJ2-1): EPEVTQTPSHQVTQMGQEVILRCVPISNHLYFYWYRQILGQKVEFLVSFYNNEISEKSEIFDDQFSVERPDGSNFTLKIRSTKLEDSAMYFCASALSSYNEQFFGPGTRLTVL.

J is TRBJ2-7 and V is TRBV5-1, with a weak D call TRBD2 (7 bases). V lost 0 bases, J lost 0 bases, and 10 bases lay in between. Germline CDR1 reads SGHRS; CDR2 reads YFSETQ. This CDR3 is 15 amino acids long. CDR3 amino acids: CASSLGGGDSYEQYV. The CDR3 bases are TGCGCCAGCAGCTTGGGCGGGGGCGACTCCTACGAGCAGTACGTC.

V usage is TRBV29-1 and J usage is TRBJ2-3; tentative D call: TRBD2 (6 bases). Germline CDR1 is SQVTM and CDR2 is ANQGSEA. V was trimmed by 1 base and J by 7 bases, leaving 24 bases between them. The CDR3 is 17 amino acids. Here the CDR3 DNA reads TGCAGCGTTGAAGGAGGACGATCTCCGGGAGCGTCGAATACGCAGTATTTT. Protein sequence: CSVEGGRSPGASNTQYF.

The CDR3 reads CASSRSTGGGETQYF. Written as DNA, the CDR3 is TGCGCCAGCAGCCGTTCTACGGGGGGTGGAGAGACCCAGTACTTC. The rearrangement links TRBV5-1 to TRBJ2-5; TRBD2 agrees at 7 bases. With V trimmed by 4 bases and J by 4 bases, 10 bases remained unmatched. The CDR3 totals 15 residues. Looked up from germline, CDR1 is SGHRS and CDR2 is YFSETQ.

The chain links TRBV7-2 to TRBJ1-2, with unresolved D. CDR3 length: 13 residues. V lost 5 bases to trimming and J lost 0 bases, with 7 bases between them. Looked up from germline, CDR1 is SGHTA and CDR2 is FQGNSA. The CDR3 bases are TGTGCCAGCAGCAATCCAGCTAACTATGGCTACACCTTC. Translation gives CASSNPANYGYTF.

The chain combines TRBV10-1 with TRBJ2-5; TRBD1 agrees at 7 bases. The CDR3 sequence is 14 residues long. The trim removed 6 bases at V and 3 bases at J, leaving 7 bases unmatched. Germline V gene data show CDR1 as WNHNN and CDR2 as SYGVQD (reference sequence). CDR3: CASSQGDRKETQYF. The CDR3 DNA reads TGCGCCAGCAGCCAAGGGGACAGAAAAGAGACCCAGTACTTC.

The CDR3 sequence: CASSLVGLLSTNEKLFF. The CDR3 bases are TGTGCCAGCAGCTTAGTTGGGTTACTATCAACTAATGAAAAACTGTTTTTT. The V call is TRBV7-8, the J call TRBJ1-4; D uncertain. The V gene's germline CDR1 is SGHVS and CDR2 FQNEAQ. With 1 base removed from V and 0 bases from J, the gap between germline ends came to 12 bases. The CDR3 totals 17 residues.

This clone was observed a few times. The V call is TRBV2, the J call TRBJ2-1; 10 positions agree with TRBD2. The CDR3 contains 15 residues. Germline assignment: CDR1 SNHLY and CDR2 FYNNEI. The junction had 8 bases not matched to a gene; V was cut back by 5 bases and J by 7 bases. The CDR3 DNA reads TGTGCCAGCAGTTCCCTAGCGGGAGTACAAAATGAGCAGTTCTTC. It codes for CASSSLAGVQNEQFF.

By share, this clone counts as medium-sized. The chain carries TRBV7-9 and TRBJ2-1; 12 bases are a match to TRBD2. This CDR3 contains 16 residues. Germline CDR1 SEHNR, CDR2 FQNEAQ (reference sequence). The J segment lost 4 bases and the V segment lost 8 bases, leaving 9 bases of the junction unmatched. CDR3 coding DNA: TGTGCCAGCTCCCTAACTAGCGGGGGGACATACAATGAGCAGTTCTTC. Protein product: CASSLTSGGTYNEQFF.

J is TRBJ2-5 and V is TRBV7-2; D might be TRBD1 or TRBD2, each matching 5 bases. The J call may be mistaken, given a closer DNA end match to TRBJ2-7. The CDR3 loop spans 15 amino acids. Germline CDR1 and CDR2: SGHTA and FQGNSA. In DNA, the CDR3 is TGTGCCAGCAGCTTCCGGGGCAGAGATCTGAGCGAGCAGTACTTC. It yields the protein CASSFRGRDLSEQYF.

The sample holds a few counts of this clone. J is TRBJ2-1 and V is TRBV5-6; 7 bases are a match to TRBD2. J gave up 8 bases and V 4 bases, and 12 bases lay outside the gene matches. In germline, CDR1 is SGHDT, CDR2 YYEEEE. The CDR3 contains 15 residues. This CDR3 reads CASSPRLAAGDEQFF. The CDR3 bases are TGTGCCAGCAGCCCTAGACTAGCCGCTGGGGATGAGCAGTTCTTC.

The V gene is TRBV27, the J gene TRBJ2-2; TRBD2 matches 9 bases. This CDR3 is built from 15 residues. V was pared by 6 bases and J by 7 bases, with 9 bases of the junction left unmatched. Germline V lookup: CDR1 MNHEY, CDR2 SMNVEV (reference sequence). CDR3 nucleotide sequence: TGTGCCAGCAGATCAGGCGGGAGGGCCCTCGGGGAGCTGTTTTTT. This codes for CASRSGGRALGELFF.